This passage covers 14 T cell receptor beta chains from one sample sequenced in a study of T cells in Graves' hyperthyroidism and ophthalmopathy. The CDR3 regions of TCR beta were amplified from RNA transcripts. Researchers ran a first-round RT-PCR on the TCR CDR3 using the HTBI primer set. TCRdb reanalysed the multiplex PCR reads using MiXCR and keeps one entry per CDR3 protein. The data contain around 800,000 distinct CDR3 sequences, about 38% of them singletons. Sequencing input: blood. These receptors all come from a man between 18 and 29 years old with Graves' hyperthyroidism.

This clonotype was recorded at least ten times. The V and J genes are TRBV7-9 and TRBJ1-2; tentative D call: TRBD1 (5 bases). The germline V and J ends were trimmed by 6 bases and 4 bases, with 18 bases remaining between them. CDR1 and CDR2 from the germline V gene are SEHNR and FQNEAQ (reference sequence). The CDR3 contains 15 residues. The CDR3 nucleotides read TGTGCCAGCAGTCCCCGGGACTCCAGGCCCTATGGCTACACCTTC. This sequence encodes CASSPRDSRPYGYTF.

The rearrangement uses TRBV29-1 and TRBJ2-7, with 7 bases aligning to TRBD1. V dropped 7 bases and J dropped 3; count of bases not matched to a gene: 15. The CDR3 is 15 amino acids. CDR1 and CDR2 (germline): SQVTM, ANQGSEA. Here the CDR3 DNA reads TGCAGCGGACGGGACAGCACCGGGTGGGTCTACGAGCAGTACTTC. It specifies CSGRDSTGWVYEQYF.

The chain carries TRBV19 and TRBJ1-1; D may be TRBD1 (5 bases). Germline loops: CDR1 LNHDA, CDR2 SQIVND (reference sequence). V was shortened by 7 bases and J by 1 base, with 19 bases between the two germline ends. This CDR3 spans 16 amino acids. The CDR3: CASIGHRSATNTEAFF. The CDR3 DNA is TGTGCCAGTATCGGACATAGGTCCGCCACGAACACTGAAGCTTTCTTT.

In this sample, this clonotype turned up a few times. The rearrangement joins TRBV20-1 to TRBJ1-3, with D possibly matching TRBD1 (6 bases). V lost 3 bases, J lost 4 bases, and 13 bases lay in between. Germline CDR1 DFQATT, CDR2 SNEGSKA (reference sequence). CDR3 length equals 14 residues. CDR3 in amino acids: CSASPPGTGNTIYF. DNA of the CDR3: TGCAGTGCTAGTCCGCCAGGGACAGGAAACACCATATATTTT.

The chain combines TRBV7-9 with TRBJ2-7, with D perhaps given as TRBD1 or TRBD2 (7 bases each). The germline gives CDR1 SEHNR, CDR2 FQNEAQ (reference sequence). V was clipped by 0 bases and J by 2 bases, with 14 bases between them. This CDR3 contains 16 residues. CDR3 region: CASSLAGRGPAYEQYF. As DNA, the CDR3 is TGTGCCAGCAGCTTAGCGGGGAGGGGGCCAGCCTACGAGCAGTACTTC.

V usage is TRBV5-1 and J usage is TRBJ1-1; weak D call: TRBD1 (5 bases). Trimming pared 6 bases from V and 0 bases from J, leaving 15 bases between. The CDR3 loop spans 15 amino acids. Germline V lookup: CDR1 SGHRS, CDR2 YFSETQ. The CDR3 DNA is TGCGCCAGCACCCACTCGGCAGGGCTGAACACTGAAGCTTTCTTT. It specifies CASTHSAGLNTEAFF. The full variable domain, rest sourced from reference TRBV5-1 and TRBJ1-1, is KAGVTQTPRYLIKTRGQQVTLSCSPISGHRSVSWYQQTPGQGLQFLFEYFSETQRNKGNFPGRFSGRQFSNSRSEMNVSTLELGDSALYLCASTHSAGLNTEAFFGQGTRLTVV.

Points on this clonotype: An end of the junction does not agree with germline; a read error may underlie this. The chain has TRBV7-2 and TRBJ2-6; 8 bases map to TRBD2. CDR1 is SGHTA, CDR2 FQGNSA, per germline. The CDR3 extends over 17 amino acids. CDR3 in amino acids: CASSPGGGNSGANVLTF. As DNA, the CDR3 is TGCGCCAGCAGCCCCGGGGGGGGAAACTCTGGGGCCAACGTCCTGACTTTC.

The chain is built from TRBV6-5 and TRBJ1-1; possibly TRBD1 for D (5 bases). The CDR3 is made up of 14 amino acids. V was cut by 6 bases and J by 2 bases, with 13 bases left in between. CDR1 is MNHEY, CDR2 SVGAGI, per germline. The CDR3 reads CASRKQELNTEAFF. The DNA of the CDR3 is TGTGCCAGCAGGAAACAGGAATTAAACACTGAAGCTTTCTTT.

The chain carries TRBV10-3 and TRBJ2-1; D unresolved. The germline V gene encodes CDR1 ENHRY and CDR2 SYGVKD. The ends were cut back, 10 bases at V and 5 bases at J, with 15 bases in the middle. CDR3 size: 13 residues. CDR3 sequence (DNA): TGTGCCACCCGGTACAACGCGAACAATGAGCAGTTCTTC. It is translated as CATRYNANNEQFF.

This clonotype was counted many times. The J gene is TRBJ1-6, the V gene TRBV2; D possibly corresponds to TRBD1 (6 bases). Germline loops: CDR1 SNHLY, CDR2 FYNNEI. Trimming pared 8 bases from V and 5 bases from J, leaving 16 bases between. The CDR3 consists of 15 residues. CDR3 DNA sequence: TGTGCCAGCGTCGCTGGGGCAGGGGATAATTCACCCCTCCACTTT. This encodes CASVAGAGDNSPLHF.

This clonotype was recorded at least ten times. The rearrangement links TRBV2 to TRBJ2-2; tentatively, D is TRBD1 (5 bases). The V and J ends lost 1 base and 6 bases respectively, with 6 bases between them. Germline V gene data show CDR1 as SNHLY and CDR2 as FYNNEI. The CDR3 totals 13 residues. The CDR3 loop is CASSEEQAGELFF. CDR3 bases: TGTGCCAGCAGTGAAGAACAGGCCGGGGAGCTGTTTTTT.

This clonotype turned up a few times. V is TRBV5-1 and J is TRBJ2-7, with 8 bases that match TRBD2. Germline V CDR1 and CDR2: SGHRS, YFSETQ. J gave up 3 bases and V 5 bases, and 10 bases lay outside the gene matches. This CDR3 has 15 amino acids. CDR3 nucleotides: TGCGCCAGCAGGCCCAGCGGGGGAAAACGCTACGAGCAGTACTTC. It codes for CASRPSGGKRYEQYF.

A few counts support this clonotype. This chain joins TRBV20-1 and TRBJ2-5, with D maybe TRBD2 (5 bases). This CDR3 is built from 12 residues. Germline values: CDR1 DFQATT, CDR2 SNEGSKA (reference sequence). Here the CDR3 reads CSLARPRETQYF. The CDR3 nucleotides are TGCAGCTTAGCGAGACCGAGAGAGACCCAGTACTTC.

The CDR3 nucleotides are TGTGCCAGCAGCGAGCAGATCTCTGGAAACACCATATATTTT. This codes for CASSEQISGNTIYF. The chain combines TRBV9 with TRBJ1-3; no definite D call. V was cut by 3 bases and J by 0 bases, with 7 bases left in between. The CDR3 has 14 amino acids. Germline lookup yields CDR1 SGDLS and CDR2 YYNGEE.